Given below is one TCR beta chain in context. The antigen this receptor binds is unknown. Base qualities are not at hand, and no much larger clone is one base apart. This sample is part of a study of graft-versus-host responses after intestinal transplantation (dated by TCRdb to the early 2020s). Regarding the complete study: Multivisceral, liver-intestinal, or isolated intestinal transplants were received by the recipients. Donor T cell macrochimerism was defined as a peak of at least 4% donor T cells among recipient peripheral blood mononuclear cells. Anti-thymocyte globulin induction was given to all recipients, followed by maintenance tacrolimus and steroids for two to four years. Samples from a few later patients were sequenced in-house on an Illumina MiSeq with MiXCR processing rather than by the commercial service. The cohort enrolled about two dozen intestinal transplant recipients, one of whom was a retransplant, and 3 patients without pretransplant specimens were excluded. After intestinal transplantation, graft-versus-host and host-versus-graft alloreactive T cell clones in the graft, circulation and bone marrow were tracked using bulk TCR-beta CDR3 sequencing. To identify alloreactive clones, pre-transplant mixed lymphocyte reaction products were sequenced and then compared with unstimulated pre-transplant donor and recipient T cells.

The paper's findings and limits, for the study overall: Early after transplant, peak levels of circulating GvH clones were found to be associated with declines in HvG clones. In the allografts of patients with donor T cell macrochimerism, GvH to HvG T cell clonal ratios were high. The relatively low number and heterogeneity of intestinal transplant patients limited the conclusions. GvH clones turned up in recipient bone marrow, with some appearing earlier in ileal mucosa or blood, a pattern consistent with an intestinal mucosal origin.

Ends trimmed: V by 6 bases, J by 0 bases; bases unmatched to a gene: 11. The CDR3 starts with the cysteine, ends with the phenylalanine, and has 17 residues. Only the CDR3 region is kept as DNA, spanning 51 bases read in frame from base 1. For CDR1 and CDR2, the germline V gene lists SGHAT and FQNNGV. Interpreted using the paper, the time point label stands for: cells obtained before transplantation from donor or recipient. CD3+CD4+ and CD3+CD8+ populations were FACS-sorted from unstimulated pre-transplant donor and recipient cells taken from spleen or lymph nodes. Library prep was done by the immunoSEQ multiplex PCR assay. In most patients, genomic DNA was isolated using the Qiagen DNeasy Blood and Tissue Kit and sent frozen to Adaptive Biotechnologies for TCR sequencing. For most patients, high-throughput TCR-beta CDR3 sequencing of genomic DNA was performed by Adaptive Biotechnologies. On the study's bioinformatics: Adaptive's ImmunoSEQ software supplied the TCR sequencing data for roughly 17 patients, while MiXCR and VDJtools were used to process a few other patients. To correct CD4 versus CD8 sorting errors, any sequence found in both subsets at a frequency ratio below 5:1 was removed. CDR3 nucleotide sequences shared between donor and recipient were removed because the origin of such sequences could not be assigned. To be classed as alloreactive, a clone needed at least 2-fold expansion over unstimulated cells and a minimum CFSE-low frequency of 0.002% (template counts) or 0.001% (read counts). Clones detected in sequenced pre-transplant spleen, lymph node, or MLR CFSE-low populations of the donor or recipient were defined as mappable. The cumulative frequency of alloreactive clones was calculated as a percentage of all sequences, weighted by copy number. The immuneACCESS repertoire file appears here via TCRdb, limited to in-frame rearrangements. These files lack a portion of the clones; in checked studies, under half of the deficit traces to unresolved V genes, and the cause of the others is not known. That table gives V, J and clone size, and the DNA gave D and trimming. This sample gives nearly 110,000 clones in total; about nine tenths of them show up just once. Of the sample, approximately 0.76% is held by the ten largest clones.

The chain employs TRBV11-2 and TRBJ2-3, and 8 bases in between align with TRBD2. The receptor was isolated from a human donor who was the organ donor for an intestinal transplant. Sequencing was performed on unstimulated CD4+ T cells sorted from spleen or lymph node cells, taken before transplant. The base sequence is TGTGCCAGCAGATCTTTCGCGGCGGGGGGAAGCACAGATACGCAGTATTTT. It specifies CASRSFAAGGSTDTQYF.